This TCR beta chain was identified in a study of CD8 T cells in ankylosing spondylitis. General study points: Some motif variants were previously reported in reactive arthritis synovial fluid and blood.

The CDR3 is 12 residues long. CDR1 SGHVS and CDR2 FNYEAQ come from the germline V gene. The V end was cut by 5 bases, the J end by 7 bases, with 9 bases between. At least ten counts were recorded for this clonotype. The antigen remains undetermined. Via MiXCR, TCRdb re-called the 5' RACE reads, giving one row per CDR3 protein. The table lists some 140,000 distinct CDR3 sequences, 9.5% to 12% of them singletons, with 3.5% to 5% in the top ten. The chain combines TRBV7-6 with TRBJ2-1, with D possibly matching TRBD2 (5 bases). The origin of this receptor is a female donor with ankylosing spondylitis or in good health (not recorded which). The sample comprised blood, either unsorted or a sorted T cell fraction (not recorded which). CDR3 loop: CASSLTSNEQFF. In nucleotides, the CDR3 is TGTGCCAGCAGCCTCACTAGTAATGAGCAGTTCTTC.